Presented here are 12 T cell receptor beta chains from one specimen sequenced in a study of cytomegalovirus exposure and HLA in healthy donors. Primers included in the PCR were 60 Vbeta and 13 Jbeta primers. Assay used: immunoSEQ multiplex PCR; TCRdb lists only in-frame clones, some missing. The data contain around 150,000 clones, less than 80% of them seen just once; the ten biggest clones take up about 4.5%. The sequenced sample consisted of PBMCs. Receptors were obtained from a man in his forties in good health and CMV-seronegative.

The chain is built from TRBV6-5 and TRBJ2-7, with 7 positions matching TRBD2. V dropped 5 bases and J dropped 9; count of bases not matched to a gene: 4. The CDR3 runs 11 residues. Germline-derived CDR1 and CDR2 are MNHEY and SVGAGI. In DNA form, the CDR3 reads TGTGCCAGCAGTGACCCTAGCGGGCAGTACTTC. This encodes CASSDPSGQYF.

The CDR3 DNA reads as TGTGCCAGCGAGGGGACAATCTATGGCTACACCTTC. Translation: CASEGTIYGYTF. The chain links TRBV6-6 to TRBJ1-2; possible D gene TRBD1, 6 bases. Germline V gene sequence: CDR1 MNHNY, CDR2 SVGAGI (reference sequence). Trimming shortened V by 8 bases and J by 4 bases, and 11 bases separated the two germline ends. The CDR3 is made up of 12 amino acids.

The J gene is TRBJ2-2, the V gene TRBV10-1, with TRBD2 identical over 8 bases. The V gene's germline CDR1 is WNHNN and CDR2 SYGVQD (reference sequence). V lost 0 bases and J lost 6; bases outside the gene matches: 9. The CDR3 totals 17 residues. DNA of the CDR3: TGCGCCAGCAGTGAGTCAGTCGGGAGCGGGGGATCCGGGGAGCTGTTTTTT. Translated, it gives CASSESVGSGGSGELFF.

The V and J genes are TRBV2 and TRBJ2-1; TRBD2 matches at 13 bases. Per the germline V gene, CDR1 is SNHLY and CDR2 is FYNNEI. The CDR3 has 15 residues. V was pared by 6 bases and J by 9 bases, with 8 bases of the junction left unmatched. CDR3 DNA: TGTGCCAGCAGGTACACTAGCGGGGGGGCCGTTGAGCAGTTCTTC. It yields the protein CASRYTSGGAVEQFF.

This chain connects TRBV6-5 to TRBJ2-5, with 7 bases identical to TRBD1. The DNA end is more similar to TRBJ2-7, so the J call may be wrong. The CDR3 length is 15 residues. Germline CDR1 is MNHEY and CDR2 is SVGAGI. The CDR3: CASSYSSITGAEQYF. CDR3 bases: TGTGCCAGCAGTTACTCTTCTATTACAGGGGCCGAGCAGTACTTC.

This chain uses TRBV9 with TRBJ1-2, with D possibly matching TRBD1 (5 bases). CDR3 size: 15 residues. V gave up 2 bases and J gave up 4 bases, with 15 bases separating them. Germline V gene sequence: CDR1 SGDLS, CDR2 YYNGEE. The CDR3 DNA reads TGTGCCAGCAGCGTGGCTAAGGGACTGACCTATGGCTACACCTTC. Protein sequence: CASSVAKGLTYGYTF.

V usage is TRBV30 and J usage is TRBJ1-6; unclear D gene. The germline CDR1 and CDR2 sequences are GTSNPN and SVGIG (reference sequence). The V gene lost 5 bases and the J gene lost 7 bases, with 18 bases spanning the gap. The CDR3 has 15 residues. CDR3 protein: CAWLKRTPFNSPLHF. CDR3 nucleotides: TGTGCCTGGCTGAAACGGACTCCTTTCAATTCACCCCTCCACTTT.

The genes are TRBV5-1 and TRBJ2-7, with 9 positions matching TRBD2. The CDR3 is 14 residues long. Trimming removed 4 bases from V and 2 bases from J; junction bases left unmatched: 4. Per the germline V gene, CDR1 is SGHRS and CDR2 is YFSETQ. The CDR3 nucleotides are TGCGCCAGCAGCGGTAGCGGGGGTCCCTACGAGCAGTACTTC. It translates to CASSGSGGPYEQYF.

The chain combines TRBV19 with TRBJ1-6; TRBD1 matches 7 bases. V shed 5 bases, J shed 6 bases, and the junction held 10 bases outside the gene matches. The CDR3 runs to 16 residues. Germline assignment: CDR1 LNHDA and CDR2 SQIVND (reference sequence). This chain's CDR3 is CASSPLQGQGNSPLHF. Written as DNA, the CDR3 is TGTGCCAGTAGTCCCTTACAGGGGCAGGGTAATTCACCCCTCCACTTT.

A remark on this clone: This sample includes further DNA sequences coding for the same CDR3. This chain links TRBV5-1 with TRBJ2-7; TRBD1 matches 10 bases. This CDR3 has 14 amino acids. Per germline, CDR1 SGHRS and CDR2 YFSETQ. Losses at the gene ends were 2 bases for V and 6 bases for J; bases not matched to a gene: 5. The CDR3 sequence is CASSFGQGVGEQYF. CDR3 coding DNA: TGCGCCAGCAGCTTCGGACAGGGGGTTGGCGAGCAGTACTTC.

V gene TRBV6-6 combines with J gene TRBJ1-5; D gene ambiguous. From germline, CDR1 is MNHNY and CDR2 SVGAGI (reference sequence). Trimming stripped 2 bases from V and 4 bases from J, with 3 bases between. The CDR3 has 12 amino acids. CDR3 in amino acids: CASSYRNQPQHF. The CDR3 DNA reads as TGTGCCAGCAGTTACCGGAATCAGCCCCAGCATTTT.

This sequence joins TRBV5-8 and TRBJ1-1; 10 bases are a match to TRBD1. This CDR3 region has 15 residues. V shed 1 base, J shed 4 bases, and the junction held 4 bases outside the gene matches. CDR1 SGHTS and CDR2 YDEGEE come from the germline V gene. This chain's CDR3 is CASSLRRDRGTEAFF. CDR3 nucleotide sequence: TGTGCCAGCAGCTTGCGTCGGGACAGGGGCACTGAAGCTTTCTTT.